This TCR beta chain is from a study of shared clonotypes between healthy human individuals. Study conclusions and caveats: Estimated clonotype richness was generally higher in naive than memory subsets. Clonotypes which were not shared had lower generation probabilities than clonotypes that all four donors shared.

Donors were Caucasian adults residing in Nashville, Tennessee, USA. Here immunoSEQ multiplex PCR was the method, and the copy in TCRdb shows in-frame clones only, minus some. The data contain about 1 million clones, roughly 74% of them singletons. Concerning this clone: Its antigen is unknown.

This TCR came from a man aged 18-30 years in good health. Some clones in this sample may be carry-over from other donors' samples. Sequenced: memory CD4+ T cells from PBMCs. Noted subset: CD45RA-negative fraction.

CDR3 sequence reads: CASSHADSRVEQYF. CDR3 sequence (DNA): TGCGCCAGCAGCCACGCCGACTCCCGGGTGGAGCAGTACTTC. V gene TRBV4-1 combines with J gene TRBJ2-7; D unresolved. CDR1 is MGHRA, CDR2 YSYEKL, per germline. The length of the CDR3 is 14 residues. V lost 3 bases, J lost 7 bases, and 16 bases lay in between.